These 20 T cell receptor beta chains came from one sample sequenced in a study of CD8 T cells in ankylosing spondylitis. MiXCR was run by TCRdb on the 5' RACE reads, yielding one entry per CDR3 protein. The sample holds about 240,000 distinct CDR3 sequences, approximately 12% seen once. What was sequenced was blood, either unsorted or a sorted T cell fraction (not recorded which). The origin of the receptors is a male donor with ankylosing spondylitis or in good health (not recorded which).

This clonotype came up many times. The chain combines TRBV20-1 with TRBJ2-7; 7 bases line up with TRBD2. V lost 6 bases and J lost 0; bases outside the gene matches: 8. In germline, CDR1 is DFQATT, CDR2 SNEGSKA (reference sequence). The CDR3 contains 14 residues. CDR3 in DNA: TGCAGTGCAAGCCTAGGCGGGAGCTCCTACGAGCAGTACTTC. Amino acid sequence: CSASLGGSSYEQYF.

The CDR3 loop is CASSLDWLRDYEQYF. DNA of the CDR3: TGTGCCAGCAGCTTAGACTGGTTGAGAGATTACGAGCAGTACTTC. The chain couples TRBV7-9 to TRBJ2-7; unclear D gene. The germline CDR1 and CDR2 sequences are SEHNR and FQNEAQ (reference sequence). V was cut by 1 base and J by 4 bases, with 14 bases left in between. The CDR3 length is 15 residues.

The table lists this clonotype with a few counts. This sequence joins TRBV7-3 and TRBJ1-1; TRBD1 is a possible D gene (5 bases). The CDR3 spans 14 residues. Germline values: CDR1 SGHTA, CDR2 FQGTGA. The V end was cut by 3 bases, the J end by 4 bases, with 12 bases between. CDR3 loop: CASSLRGSSTEAFF. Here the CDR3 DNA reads TGTGCCAGCAGCTTGAGGGGCTCCTCCACTGAAGCTTTCTTT.

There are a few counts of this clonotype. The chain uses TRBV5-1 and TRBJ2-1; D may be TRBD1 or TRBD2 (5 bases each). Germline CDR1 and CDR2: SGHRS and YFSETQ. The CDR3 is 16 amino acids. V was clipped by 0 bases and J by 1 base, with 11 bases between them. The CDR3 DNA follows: TGCGCCAGCAGCTTGGCCAGTGGGGGATCCTACAATGAGCAGTTCTTC. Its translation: CASSLASGGSYNEQFF.

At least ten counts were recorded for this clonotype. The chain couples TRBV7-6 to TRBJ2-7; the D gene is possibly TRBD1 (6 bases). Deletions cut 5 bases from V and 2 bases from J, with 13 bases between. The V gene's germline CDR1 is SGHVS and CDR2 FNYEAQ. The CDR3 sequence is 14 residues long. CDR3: CASSQADRPYEQYF. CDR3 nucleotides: TGTGCCAGCAGCCAAGCGGACAGACCCTACGAGCAGTACTTC.

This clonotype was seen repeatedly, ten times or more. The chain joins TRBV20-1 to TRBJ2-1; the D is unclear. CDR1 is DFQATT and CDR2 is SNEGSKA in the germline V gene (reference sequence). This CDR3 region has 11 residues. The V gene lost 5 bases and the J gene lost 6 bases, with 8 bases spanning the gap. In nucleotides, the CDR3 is TGCAGTGCTCTCCGGGCCAATGAGCAGTTCTTC. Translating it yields CSALRANEQFF.

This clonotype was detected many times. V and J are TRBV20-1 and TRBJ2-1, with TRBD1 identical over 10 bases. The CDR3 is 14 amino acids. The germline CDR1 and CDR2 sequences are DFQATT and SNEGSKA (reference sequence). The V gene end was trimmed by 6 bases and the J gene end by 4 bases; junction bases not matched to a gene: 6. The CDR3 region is CSAQGQGRYNEQFF. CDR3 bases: TGCAGTGCCCAGGGACAGGGGCGTTACAATGAGCAGTTCTTC.

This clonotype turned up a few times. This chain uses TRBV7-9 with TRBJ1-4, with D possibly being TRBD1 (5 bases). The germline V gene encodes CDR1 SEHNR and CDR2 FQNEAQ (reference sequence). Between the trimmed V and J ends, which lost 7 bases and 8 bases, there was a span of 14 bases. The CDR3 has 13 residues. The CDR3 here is CASTGGTAEKLFF. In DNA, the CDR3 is TGTGCCAGCACGGGGGGGACCGCCGAAAAACTGTTTTTT.

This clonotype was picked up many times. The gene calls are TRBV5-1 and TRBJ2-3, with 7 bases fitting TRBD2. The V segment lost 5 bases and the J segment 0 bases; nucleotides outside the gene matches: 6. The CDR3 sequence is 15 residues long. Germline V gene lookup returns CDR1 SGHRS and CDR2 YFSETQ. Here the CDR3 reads CASRSERGSTDTQYF. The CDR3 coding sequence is TGCGCCAGCAGGAGTGAGCGGGGTAGCACAGATACGCAGTATTTT.

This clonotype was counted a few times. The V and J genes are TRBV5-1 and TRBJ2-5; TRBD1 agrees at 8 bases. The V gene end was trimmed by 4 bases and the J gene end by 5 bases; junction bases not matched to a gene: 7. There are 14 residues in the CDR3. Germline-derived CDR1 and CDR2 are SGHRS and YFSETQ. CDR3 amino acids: CASSNDRGGETQYF. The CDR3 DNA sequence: TGCGCCAGCAGCAACGACAGGGGAGGCGAGACCCAGTACTTC. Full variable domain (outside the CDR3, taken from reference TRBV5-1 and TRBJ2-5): KAGVTQTPRYLIKTRGQQVTLSCSPISGHRSVSWYQQTPGQGLQFLFEYFSETQRNKGNFPGRFSGRQFSNSRSEMNVSTLELGDSALYLCASSNDRGGETQYFGPGTRLLVL.

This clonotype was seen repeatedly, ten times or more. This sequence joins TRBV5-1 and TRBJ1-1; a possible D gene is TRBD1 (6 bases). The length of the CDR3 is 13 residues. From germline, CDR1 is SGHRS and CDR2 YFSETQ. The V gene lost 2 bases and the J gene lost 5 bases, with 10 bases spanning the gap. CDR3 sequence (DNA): TGCGCCAGCAGCTTTGGGGGGCCTACTGAAGCTTTCTTT. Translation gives CASSFGGPTEAFF.

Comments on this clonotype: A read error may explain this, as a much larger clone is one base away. DNA of the CDR3: TGTGTCAGCAGAGATACTAGCGGGAGGTTGGAGACCCAGTACTTC. Translating gives CVSRDTSGRLETQYF. The chain joins TRBV6-1 to TRBJ2-5; TRBD2 aligns across 12 bases. This CDR3 contains 15 residues. The germline V gene has CDR1 MNHNS and CDR2 SASEGT.

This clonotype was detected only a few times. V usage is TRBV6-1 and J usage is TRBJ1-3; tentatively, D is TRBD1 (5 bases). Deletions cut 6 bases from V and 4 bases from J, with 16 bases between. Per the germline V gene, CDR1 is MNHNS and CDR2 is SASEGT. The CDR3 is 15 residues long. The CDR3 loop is CASSKGRLQGNTIYF. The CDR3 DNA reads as TGTGCCAGCAGCAAGGGGAGATTGCAAGGAAACACCATATATTTT.

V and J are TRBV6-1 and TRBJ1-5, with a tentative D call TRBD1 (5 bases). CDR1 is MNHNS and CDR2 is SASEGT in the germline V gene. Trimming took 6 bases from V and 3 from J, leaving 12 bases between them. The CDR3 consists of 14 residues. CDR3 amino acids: CASSPAGYNQPQHF. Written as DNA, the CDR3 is TGTGCCAGCAGCCCCGCAGGGTACAATCAGCCCCAGCATTTT.

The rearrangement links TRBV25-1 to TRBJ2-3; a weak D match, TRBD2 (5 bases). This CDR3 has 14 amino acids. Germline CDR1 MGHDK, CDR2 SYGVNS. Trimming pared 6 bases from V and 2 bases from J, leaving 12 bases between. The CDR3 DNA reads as TGTGCCAGCAGAGGAGCGGTAACCACAGATACGCAGTATTTT. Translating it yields CASRGAVTTDTQYF.

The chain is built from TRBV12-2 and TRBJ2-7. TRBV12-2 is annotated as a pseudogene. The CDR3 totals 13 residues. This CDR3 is CASRFSGAYEQYF. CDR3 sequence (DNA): TGTGCAAGTCGCTTTAGCGGGGCCTACGAGCAGTACTTC.

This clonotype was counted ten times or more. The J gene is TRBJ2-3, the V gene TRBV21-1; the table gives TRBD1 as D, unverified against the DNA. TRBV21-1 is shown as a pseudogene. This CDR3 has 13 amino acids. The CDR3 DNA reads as TGTGCCAGTTTTCTCGACAGGCGGGATGGGGAGTATTTT. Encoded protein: CASFLDRRDGEYF.

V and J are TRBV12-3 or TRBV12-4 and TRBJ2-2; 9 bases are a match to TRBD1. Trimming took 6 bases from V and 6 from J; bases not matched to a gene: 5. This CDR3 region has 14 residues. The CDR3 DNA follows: TGTGCCAGCAGCCGGGACAGGGCTTCCGGGGAGCTGTTTTTT. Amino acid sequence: CASSRDRASGELFF.

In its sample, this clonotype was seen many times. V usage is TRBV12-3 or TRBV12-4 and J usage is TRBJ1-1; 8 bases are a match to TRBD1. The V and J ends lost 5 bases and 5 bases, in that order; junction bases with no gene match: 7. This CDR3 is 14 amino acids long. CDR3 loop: CASSPRTGRTEAFF. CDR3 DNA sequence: TGTGCCAGCAGTCCCCGGACAGGGCGGACTGAAGCTTTCTTT.

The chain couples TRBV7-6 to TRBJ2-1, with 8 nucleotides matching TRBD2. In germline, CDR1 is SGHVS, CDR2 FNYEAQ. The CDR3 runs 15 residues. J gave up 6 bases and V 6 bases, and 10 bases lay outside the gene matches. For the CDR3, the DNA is TGTGCCAGCAGTTCAGCGGGAGTGGGGGTCAATGAGCAGTTCTTC. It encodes CASSSAGVGVNEQFF.